A selection of T cell receptor beta chains follows, all from one sample in a study of T cells in Graves' hyperthyroidism and ophthalmopathy. TCRdb processed the multiplex PCR reads anew with MiXCR; each CDR3 protein has one entry. The profile shows 550,000 to 600,000 distinct CDR3 sequences, 15% to 20% of them singletons. Specimen: blood. The receptors stem from a woman under 30 with Graves' hyperthyroidism. The CDR3 runs from the conserved cysteine through the conserved F or W. Each record gives: V gene, J gene, clone size, D gene, CDR3 DNA, CDR3 protein. D genes are given only for firm matches. Rows give clone size only sometimes, using once, few, many, or a class for an expanded clone.

V: TRBV15
J: TRBJ1-2
size: .
D: TRBD1
DNA: TGTGCCACCAGCAGAGGGGGACAGGGGGGAGGCTACACCTTC
CDR3: CATSRGGQGGGYTF

V: TRBV5-5
J: TRBJ2-5
size: .
D: TRBD2
DNA: TGTGCCAGCAGCTTCCTCCCTAGCGGGAATGAAGAGACCCAGTACTTC
CDR3: CASSFLPSGNEETQYF

V: TRBV6-6
J: TRBJ1-3
size: few
D: .
DNA: TGTGCCAGCAGTTTTTCGAGAAACTCTGGAAACACCATATATTTT
CDR3: CASSFSRNSGNTIYF

V: TRBV6-1
J: TRBJ2-7
size: few
D: TRBD2
DNA: TGTGCCAGCAGTGCCGGACTAGCGGGAGTTGACGAGCAGTACTTC
CDR3: CASSAGLAGVDEQYF

V: TRBV27
J: TRBJ1-5
size: many
D: .
DNA: TGTGCCAGCAGTTTATCTTTGGCTCATAGCAATCAGCCCCAGCATTTT
CDR3: CASSLSLAHSNQPQHF

V: TRBV12-3/TRBV12-4
J: TRBJ2-2
size: many
D: .
DNA: TGTGCCAGCAGTTTTCGCCAGGGTCAGAACACCGGGGAGCTGTTTTTT
CDR3: CASSFRQGQNTGELFF

V: TRBV28
J: TRBJ2-3
size: many
D: .
DNA: TGTGCCAGCTCGGCTAGCGGCACAGATACGCAGTATTTT
CDR3: CASSASGTDTQYF

V: TRBV29-1
J: TRBJ1-1
size: few
D: TRBD1
DNA: TGCAGCGTTGAAACCGCCACAGGGGCGGTTGAAGCTTTCTTT
CDR3: CSVETATGAVEAFF

V: TRBV12-3/TRBV12-4
J: TRBJ2-7
size: many
D: .
DNA: TGTGCCAGGACAAAGGGGCCGGCAGGGGTGTCCTACGAGCAGTACTTC
CDR3: CARTKGPAGVSYEQYF

V: TRBV12-3/TRBV12-4
J: TRBJ2-1
size: few
D: .
DNA: TGTGCCACCGACCCACTCCGGGCCGGGGAGCAGTTCTTC
CDR3: CATDPLRAGEQFF

V: TRBV5-1
J: TRBJ2-7
size: .
D: TRBD2
DNA: TGCGCCAGCAGCTTGTACCCGGGACTACCTCGGAGGGGCCACGAGCAGTACTTC
CDR3: CASSLYPGLPRRGHEQYF

V: TRBV29-1
J: TRBJ2-3
size: .
D: TRBD1
DNA: TGCAGCGTAGTGGGGACAGCCTCTAGCACAGATACGCAGTATTTT
CDR3: CSVVGTASSTDTQYF

V: TRBV10-2
J: TRBJ2-7
size: .
D: .
DNA: TGCGCCAGCAGGCAGCGGTCCCTGGGAGAGCAGTACTTC
CDR3: CASRQRSLGEQYF

V: TRBV6-5
J: TRBJ2-7
size: few
D: TRBD2
DNA: TGTGCCAGCAGTAACGGGGGGGCCCAGAGATACGAGCAGTACTTC
CDR3: CASSNGGAQRYEQYF

V: TRBV11-3
J: TRBJ2-5
size: few
D: .
DNA: TGTGCCAGCAGCTTTTGGACGCAAGAGACCCAGTACTTC
CDR3: CASSFWTQETQYF

V: TRBV11-3
J: TRBJ2-7
size: many
D: TRBD1
DNA: TGTGCCAGCACCTGGGACAGGGAATACGAGCAGTACTTC
CDR3: CASTWDREYEQYF

V: TRBV6-6
J: TRBJ2-2
size: many
D: TRBD1
DNA: TGTGCCAGCAGTTACTCGGGACAGGGCACCGGGGAGCTGTTTTTT
CDR3: CASSYSGQGTGELFF

V: TRBV5-1
J: TRBJ2-5
size: .
D: .
DNA: TGCGCCAGCAGCGGGGGCAGAGTTCAAGAGACCCAGTACTTC
CDR3: CASSGGRVQETQYF

V: TRBV12-3/TRBV12-4
J: TRBJ1-3
size: many
D: .
DNA: TGTGCCAGCAGTTTTCGCAGGGGACATGGAAACACCATATATTTT
CDR3: CASSFRRGHGNTIYF